The rows below give T cell receptor beta chains drawn from one sample of a study of T-cell reconstitution after alpha-beta-depleted transplantation in children. Each CDR3 protein gets one entry after TCRdb re-called the PCR reads with MiXCR. The data hold over 550,000 distinct CDR3 sequences, with roughly a tenth observed a single time. This sample comprised PBMCs from the stem cell graft donor, obtained from the stem cell graft. Receptors were obtained from a human donor who donated a stem cell graft to a child with acute myeloid leukemia. The CDR3 runs from the conserved cysteine through the conserved F or W. A D gene is named only where the DNA matches it firmly. Size is stated for part of the rows, as once, few or many counts, or as a class when the clone is expanded.

>-|TRBV7-7|many|TRBJ2-2
TGTGCTAGCAGCGATAGACCGGTGAACACCGGGGAGCTGTTTTTT
CASSDRPVNTGELFF
>TRBD1|TRBV20-1|many|TRBJ2-7
TGCAGTGCTTATACAGGGGGCGAGCAGTACTTC
CSAYTGGEQYF
>-|TRBV27|-|TRBJ2-6
TGTGCCAGCAGTTACAGGGCCAACTCTGGGGCCAACGTCCTGACTTTC
CASSYRANSGANVLTF
>-|TRBV4-3|many|TRBJ2-7
TGCGCCAGCAGCCAAGGGGGGGGACAGAGCTACGAGCAGTACTTC
CASSQGGGQSYEQYF
>-|TRBV5-1|many|TRBJ1-2
TGCGCCAGCAGCCCCGACAACTATGGCTACACCTTC
CASSPDNYGYTF
>TRBD2|TRBV10-3|few|TRBJ2-7
TGTGCCATCAGTGATCTTGGGCTAGCGGGAAGCGAGCAGTACTTC
CAISDLGLAGSEQYF
>TRBD2|TRBV5-1|many|TRBJ2-5
TGCGCCAGCAGCTTGTCGGGAGGGGAGACCCAGTACTTC
CASSLSGGETQYF
>-|TRBV29-1|-|TRBJ2-7
TGCAGCGTTTCGGGGGCCTCCTACGAGCAGTACTTC
CSVSGASYEQYF
>TRBD2|TRBV12-3/TRBV12-4|many|TRBJ2-7
TGTGCCAGCAGGGGGACTAGCGGGGACGAGCAGTACTTC
CASRGTSGDEQYF
>-|TRBV20-1|-|TRBJ1-5
TGCAGTGCTAGAGATTGGCAGGGAGGAGATCAGCCCCAGCATTTT
CSARDWQGGDQPQHF
>-|TRBV28|-|TRBJ1-2
TGTGCCAGCAGCCCCCGGGACGGCTGTTGCTACACCTTC
CASSPRDGCCYTF
>TRBD1|TRBV12-3/TRBV12-4|many|TRBJ1-2
TGTGCCAGCAGTCCCGGGACAGGGCTGGACTATGGCTACACCTTC
CASSPGTGLDYGYTF
>TRBD2|TRBV20-1|many|TRBJ2-7
TGCAGTGCTAGAGATCTGAGCGGGGGATCCTACGAGCAGTACTTC
CSARDLSGGSYEQYF
>-|TRBV7-2|many|TRBJ1-2
TGTGCCAGCAGCTTAGGGGGCAGGGTGGGGTCCTACACCTTC
CASSLGGRVGSYTF
>-|TRBV18|many|TRBJ2-1
TGTGCCAGCTCACCAAGGGGGTCGGACTACAATGAGCAGTTCTTC
CASSPRGSDYNEQFF
>-|TRBV4-3|many|TRBJ1-4
TGCGCCAGCAGCCAAGATAGAGAAAAACTGTTTTTT
CASSQDREKLFF
>TRBD1|TRBV9|-|TRBJ1-2
TGTGCCAGCAGCGAGACAGGGGGCGCAGGGTATGGCTACACCTTC
CASSETGGAGYGYTF
>-|TRBV5-1|-|TRBJ2-5
TGCGCCAGCAGCTCGTCAGGGGGGGCAGTCCAAGAGACCCAGTACTTC
CASSSSGGAVQETQYF
>-|TRBV6-2/TRBV6-3|-|TRBJ2-7
TGTGCCAGCAGCTTAGCGCTTCCGCCCTACGAGCAGTACTTC
CASSLALPPYEQYF
>-|TRBV9|many|TRBJ2-2
TGTGCCAGCAGCGCCGGCGCGGCTACGAACACCGGGGAGCTGTTTTTT
CASSAGAATNTGELFF
>-|TRBV29-1|many|TRBJ2-5
TGCAGCGTTGCGAGGCTCCCCGGAGAGACCCAGTACTTC
CSVARLPGETQYF
>TRBD1|TRBV20-1|-|TRBJ2-3
TGCAGTGCTAGAGAGATTAGTGGGACAGGGTTTACAGATACGCAGTATTTT
CSAREISGTGFTDTQYF
>TRBD2|TRBV6-5|few|TRBJ2-7
TGTGCCAGCAGTTACTTGACTAGCGACTCCTACGAGCAGTACTTC
CASSYLTSDSYEQYF
>TRBD2|TRBV29-1|many|TRBJ2-5
TGCAGCGTGGCGGGACTAGCGGCACAAGAGACCCAGTACTTC
CSVAGLAAQETQYF
>-|TRBV28|few|TRBJ1-4
TGTGCCAGCAGTGGGCAGGGGCATACGCGACTGTTTTTT
CASSGQGHTRLFF